This T cell receptor (beta chain) was recovered during a study of blood T cell repertoires in COVID-19. Sequenced by immunoSEQ multiplex PCR; TCRdb stores in-frame clones only, minus some. In the table there are 150,000 to 200,000 clones, around 86% of which are singletons. V dropped 5 bases and J dropped 4; count of bases not matched to a gene: 9. The CDR3 is 15 residues long. Germline values: CDR1 PRHDT, CDR2 FYEKMQ (reference sequence). This chain uses TRBV13 with TRBJ1-2, with 8 bases aligning to TRBD1. The sample comprised peripheral blood. The TCR was taken from a man in his sixties or seventies with acute or convalescent COVID-19. The CDR3 sequence: CASSDNQGQGYGYTF. CDR3 bases: TGTGCCAGCAGCGATAACCAAGGACAGGGCTATGGCTACACCTTC.